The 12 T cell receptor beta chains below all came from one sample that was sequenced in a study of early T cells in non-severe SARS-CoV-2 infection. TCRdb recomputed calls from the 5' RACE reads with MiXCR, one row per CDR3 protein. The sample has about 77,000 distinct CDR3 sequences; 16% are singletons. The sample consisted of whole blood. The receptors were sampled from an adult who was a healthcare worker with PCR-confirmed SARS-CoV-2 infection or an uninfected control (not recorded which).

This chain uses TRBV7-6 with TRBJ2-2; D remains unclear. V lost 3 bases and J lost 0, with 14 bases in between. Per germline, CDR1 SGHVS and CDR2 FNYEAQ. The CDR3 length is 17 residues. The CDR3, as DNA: TGTGCCAGCAGCTTTCCCCCTTCCGGGTCGAACACCGGGGAGCTGTTTTTT. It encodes CASSFPPSGSNTGELFF.

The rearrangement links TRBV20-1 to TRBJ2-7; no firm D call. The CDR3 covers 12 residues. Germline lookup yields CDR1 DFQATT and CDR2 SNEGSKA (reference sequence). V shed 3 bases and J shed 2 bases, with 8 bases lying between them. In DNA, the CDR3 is TGCAGTGCTAGTCCGGGTACCTACGAGCAGTACTTC. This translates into CSASPGTYEQYF.

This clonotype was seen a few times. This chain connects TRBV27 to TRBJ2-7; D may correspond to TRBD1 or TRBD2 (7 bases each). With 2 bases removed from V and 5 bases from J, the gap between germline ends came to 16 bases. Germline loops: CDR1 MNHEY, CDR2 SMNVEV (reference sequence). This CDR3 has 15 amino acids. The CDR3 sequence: CASSLLGRGGDEQYF. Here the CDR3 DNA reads TGTGCCAGCAGTTTACTCGGCAGGGGGGGGGACGAGCAGTACTTC.

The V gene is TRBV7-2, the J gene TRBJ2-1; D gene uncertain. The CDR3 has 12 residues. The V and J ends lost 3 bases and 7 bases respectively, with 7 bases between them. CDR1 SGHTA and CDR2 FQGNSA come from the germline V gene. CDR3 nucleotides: TGTGCCAGCAGCTTTGGAGTAAATGAGCAGTTCTTC. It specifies CASSFGVNEQFF.

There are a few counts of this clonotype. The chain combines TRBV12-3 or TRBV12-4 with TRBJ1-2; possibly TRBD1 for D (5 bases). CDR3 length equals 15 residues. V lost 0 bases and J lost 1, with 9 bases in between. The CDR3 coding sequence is TGTGCCAGCAGTTTAGCGCTCGGGGGTAACTATGGCTACACCTTC. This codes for CASSLALGGNYGYTF.

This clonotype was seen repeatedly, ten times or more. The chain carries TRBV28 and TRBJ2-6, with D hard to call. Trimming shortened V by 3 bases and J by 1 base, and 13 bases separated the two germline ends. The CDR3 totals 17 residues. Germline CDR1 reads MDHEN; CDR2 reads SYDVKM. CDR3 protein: CASSFAGALSGANVLTF. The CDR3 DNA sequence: TGTGCCAGCAGTTTCGCAGGCGCCCTTTCTGGGGCCAACGTCCTGACTTTC.

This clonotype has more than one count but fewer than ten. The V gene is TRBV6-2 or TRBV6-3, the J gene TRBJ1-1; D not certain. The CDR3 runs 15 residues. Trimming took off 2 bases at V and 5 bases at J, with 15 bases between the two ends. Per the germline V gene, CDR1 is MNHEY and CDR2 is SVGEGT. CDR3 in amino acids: CASSYDGRWWTEAFF. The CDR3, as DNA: TGTGCCAGCAGTTACGACGGACGCTGGTGGACTGAAGCTTTCTTT.

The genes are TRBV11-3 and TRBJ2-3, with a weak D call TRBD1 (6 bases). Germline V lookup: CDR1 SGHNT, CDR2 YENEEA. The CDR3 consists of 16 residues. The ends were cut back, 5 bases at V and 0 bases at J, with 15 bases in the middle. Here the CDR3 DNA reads TGTGCCAGCAGCCTCCTACAGGGTTCTAGCACAGATACGCAGTATTTT. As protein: CASSLLQGSSTDTQYF.

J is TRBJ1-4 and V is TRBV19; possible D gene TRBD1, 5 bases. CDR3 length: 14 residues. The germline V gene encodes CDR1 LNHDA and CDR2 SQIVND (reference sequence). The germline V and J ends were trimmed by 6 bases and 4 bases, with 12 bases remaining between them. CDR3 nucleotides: TGTGCCAGTAGCCGGGACGGCCTTAATGAAAAACTGTTTTTT. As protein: CASSRDGLNEKLFF.

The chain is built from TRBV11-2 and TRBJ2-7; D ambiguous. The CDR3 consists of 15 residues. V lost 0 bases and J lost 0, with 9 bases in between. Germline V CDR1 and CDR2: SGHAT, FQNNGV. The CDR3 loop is CASSLDHISSYEQYF. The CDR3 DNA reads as TGTGCCAGCAGCTTAGATCACATAAGCTCCTACGAGCAGTACTTC.

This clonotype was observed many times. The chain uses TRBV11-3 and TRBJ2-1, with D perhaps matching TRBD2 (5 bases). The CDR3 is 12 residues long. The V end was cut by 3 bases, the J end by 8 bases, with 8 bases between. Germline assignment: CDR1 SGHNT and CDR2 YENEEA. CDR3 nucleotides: TGTGCCAGCAGCTTCAATAGCGATGAGCAGTTCTTC. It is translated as CASSFNSDEQFF.

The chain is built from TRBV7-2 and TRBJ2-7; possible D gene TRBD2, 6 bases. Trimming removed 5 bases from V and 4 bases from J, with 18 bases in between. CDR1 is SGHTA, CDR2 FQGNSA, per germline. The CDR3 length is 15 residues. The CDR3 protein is CASSDGQLGRYEQYF. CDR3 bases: TGTGCCAGCAGCGACGGACAACTGGGGAGGTACGAGCAGTACTTC.